Listed below are T cell receptor beta chains from one sample, sequenced in a study of siplizumab effects on memory and regulatory T cells. Sequencing was performed with immunoSEQ multiplex PCR; in TCRdb, only in-frame clones are kept and a portion is missing. This sample carries about 57,000 clones, less than 85% of them seen once, and the ten largest clones take 3.5% to 4.5%. The sequenced sample was memory CD4+ T cells sorted from blood. These receptors were collected from a human donor in good health. CDR3s include the opening cysteine and the closing phenylalanine or tryptophan. Each record gives: J gene, V gene, D gene, clone size, CDR3 DNA, CDR3 protein. The D gene is left open where the match is weak. Clone size is given for some rows only: seen once, a few or many times, or a class if the clone is expanded.

j_gene: TRBJ2-5; v_gene: TRBV6-5; d_gene: .; abundance: .; CDR3nt: TGTGCCAGCAGCGCGGGGTTACGCGGGACCCAGTACTTC; CDR3aa: CASSAGLRGTQYF
j_gene: TRBJ2-1; v_gene: TRBV7-8; d_gene: TRBD2; abundance: .; CDR3nt: TGTGCCAGCAGCTTAGGCAGGGGACTAGCGGGACAACGGAATGAGCAGTTCTTC; CDR3aa: CASSLGRGLAGQRNEQFF
j_gene: TRBJ2-2; v_gene: TRBV9; d_gene: .; abundance: .; CDR3nt: TGTGCCAGCAGCGTAGGGCGGACTTCGTACACCGGGGAGCTGTTTTTT; CDR3aa: CASSVGRTSYTGELFF
j_gene: TRBJ2-2; v_gene: TRBV4-2; d_gene: TRBD2; abundance: .; CDR3nt: TGTGCCAGCAGCCAAGACTTAGCTAGCGGGGGGAACACCGGGGAGCTGTTTTTT; CDR3aa: CASSQDLASGGNTGELFF
j_gene: TRBJ2-2; v_gene: TRBV7-2; d_gene: TRBD1; abundance: .; CDR3nt: TGTGCCAGCAGCTCCGGACAGGGGGCTTCCGGGGAGCTGTTTTTT; CDR3aa: CASSSGQGASGELFF
j_gene: TRBJ2-5; v_gene: TRBV14; d_gene: TRBD2; abundance: once; CDR3nt: TGTGCCAGCAGCCAAGATTTTAAGCGGGGCAGCCAAGAGACCCAGTACTTC; CDR3aa: CASSQDFKRGSQETQYF
j_gene: TRBJ1-2; v_gene: TRBV2; d_gene: .; abundance: .; CDR3nt: TGTGCCAGCACGGGGGTGGAGTATGGCTACACCTTC; CDR3aa: CASTGVEYGYTF
j_gene: TRBJ1-2; v_gene: TRBV7-3; d_gene: .; abundance: .; CDR3nt: TGTGCCAGCAGCTTAGGCCCCGGGCTGCAATATGGCTACACCTTC; CDR3aa: CASSLGPGLQYGYTF
j_gene: TRBJ2-1; v_gene: TRBV7-9; d_gene: .; abundance: .; CDR3nt: TGTGCCAGCAGCCGGGGGGACAAAAGTTGGGCCTACAATGAGCAGTTCTTC; CDR3aa: CASSRGDKSWAYNEQFF
j_gene: TRBJ2-7; v_gene: TRBV7-2; d_gene: TRBD1; abundance: .; CDR3nt: TGTGCCAGCAGCTTAGATTCACCATTACAGGGGTACGAGCAGTACTTC; CDR3aa: CASSLDSPLQGYEQYF
j_gene: TRBJ2-1; v_gene: TRBV5-1; d_gene: .; abundance: .; CDR3nt: TGCGCCAGCAGAGGGGAAACGGGGCAGTTCTTC; CDR3aa: CASRGETGQFF
j_gene: TRBJ2-7; v_gene: TRBV23-1; d_gene: .; abundance: few; CDR3nt: TGCGCCAGCAGTCCCGGTCCCCCCGAGCAGTACTTC; CDR3aa: CASSPGPPEQYF
j_gene: TRBJ2-1; v_gene: TRBV19; d_gene: TRBD2; abundance: .; CDR3nt: TGTGCCAGTAGTGCCGGGTCCGGACTAGCGGGCGTAGGGAATGAGCAGTTCTTC; CDR3aa: CASSAGSGLAGVGNEQFF
j_gene: TRBJ1-4; v_gene: TRBV18; d_gene: .; abundance: few; CDR3nt: TGTGCCAGCTCACCCCGGACGCGGGGGGGAGAAAAACTGTTTTTT; CDR3aa: CASSPRTRGGEKLFF
j_gene: TRBJ2-3; v_gene: TRBV19; d_gene: TRBD1; abundance: .; CDR3nt: TGTGCCAGTAGGGAGACAGGGGGCGGGACAGATACGCAGTATTTT; CDR3aa: CASRETGGGTDTQYF